These 21 T cell receptor beta chains came from one sample sequenced in a study of blood T cells in healthy people across ages. PCR was performed a second time for roughly 7 to 11 cycles using a sample-barcoded 5' primer and a J-beta primer mix. TCRdb reprocessed the 5' RACE reads with MiXCR, giving one entry per CDR3 protein. The table lists about a million distinct CDR3 sequences, 51% of them singletons. Sequences were obtained from blood. These receptors were taken from a woman aged 60-75 years in good health.

This clonotype has only a few counts. The J gene is TRBJ2-7, the V gene TRBV7-2; TRBD1 matches at 9 bases. Per germline, CDR1 SGHTA and CDR2 FQGNSA. This CDR3 contains 13 residues. V lost 5 bases, J lost 7 bases, and 6 bases stayed unmatched. For the CDR3, the DNA is TGTGCCAGCAGCCAACAGGGGGCGAGGGAGCAGTACTTC. As protein: CASSQQGAREQYF.

This chain uses TRBV3-1 with TRBJ2-1, with 7 bases lining up with TRBD2. Germline V lookup: CDR1 LGHDT, CDR2 YNNKEL (reference sequence). This CDR3 is built from 14 residues. J lost 7 bases, V lost 4 bases, and 7 bases had no gene match. This CDR3 is CASSLRTSQNEQFF. As DNA, the CDR3 is TGTGCCAGCAGCCTTAGGACTAGTCAGAATGAGCAGTTCTTC.

The chain links TRBV27 to TRBJ2-1; D not resolved. V lost 9 bases and J lost 8, with 17 bases in between. Germline CDR1 is MNHEY and CDR2 is SMNVEV (reference sequence). The CDR3 totals 13 residues. CDR3 in amino acids: CASRNPRSHEQFF. The CDR3 region has the DNA TGTGCCAGTCGGAACCCCCGATCCCATGAGCAGTTCTTC.

The gene calls are TRBV5-1 and TRBJ2-5; D possibly corresponds to TRBD2 (5 bases). Trimming stripped 1 base from V and 4 bases from J, with 11 bases between. The germline V gene encodes CDR1 SGHRS and CDR2 YFSETQ. There are 14 residues in the CDR3. This CDR3 is CASSLKGVGETQYF. The CDR3 DNA is TGCGCCAGCAGCTTGAAGGGAGTAGGAGAGACCCAGTACTTC.

The V and J genes are TRBV7-2 and TRBJ2-4; 8 nucleotides agree with TRBD2. V lost 6 bases to trimming and J lost 7 bases; unmatched junction nucleotides: 14. The CDR3 contains 16 residues. Germline V lookup: CDR1 SGHTA, CDR2 FQGNSA. The CDR3 is CASSGGTSLWSNIQYF. As DNA, the CDR3 is TGTGCCAGCAGTGGGGGGACTAGTCTTTGGTCGAACATTCAGTACTTC. Supplemented by reference TRBV7-2 and TRBJ2-4, the full variable domain reads GAGVSQSPSNKVTEKGKDVELRCDPISGHTALYWYRQSLGQGLEFLIYFQGNSAPDKSGLPSDRFSAERTGGSVSTLTIQRTQQEDSAVYLCASSGGTSLWSNIQYFGAGTRLSVL.

The chain is built from TRBV21-1 and TRBJ1-4; no DNA check was done on the table's D call, TRBD1. TRBV21-1 constitutes a pseudogene. The CDR3 contains 15 residues. The CDR3 region is CASSKVWTGNEKLFF. CDR3 DNA: TGTGCCAGCAGCAAAGTTTGGACAGGGAATGAAAAACTGTTTTTT.

V is TRBV24-1 and J is TRBJ2-1, with TRBD1 identical over 7 bases. V trimming: 0 bases; J trimming: 0 bases; junction bases outside the gene matches: 1. Germline lookup yields CDR1 KGHDR and CDR2 SFDVKD. CDR3 length: 16 residues. CDR3 amino acids: CATSDLTGASYNEQFF. CDR3 coding DNA: TGTGCCACCAGTGATTTGACAGGGGCCTCCTACAATGAGCAGTTCTTC.

This clonotype was observed a handful of times. This chain joins TRBV29-1 and TRBJ2-7; 11 positions agree with TRBD1. The CDR3 contains 18 residues. Germline assignment: CDR1 SQVTM and CDR2 ANQGSEA. V was clipped by 8 bases and J by 5 bases; unmatched bases: 23. The CDR3 DNA follows: TGCAGCCCGGACCCCGGGACAGGGGGAAGAAACCTACCTAACGAGCAGTACTTC. As protein: CSPDPGTGGRNLPNEQYF.

This clonotype was seen a single time. The chain joins TRBV12-3 or TRBV12-4 to TRBJ1-2; maybe TRBD1 (5 bases). The V end lost 2 bases, the J end lost 7 bases, and 8 bases lay between the germline ends. This CDR3 is 12 amino acids long. The CDR3 loop is CASSLMGVGYTF. Written as DNA, the CDR3 is TGTGCCAGCAGTTTAATGGGGGTTGGCTACACCTTC.

This chain connects TRBV27 to TRBJ1-1; TRBD1 matches at 7 bases. The germline gives CDR1 MNHEY, CDR2 SMNVEV (reference sequence). The CDR3 is 15 amino acids. V lost 6 bases to trimming and J lost 0 bases; unmatched junction nucleotides: 7. The CDR3 DNA reads as TGTGCCAGCAGCCAACAGGGGCGGATGAACACTGAAGCTTTCTTT. It codes for CASSQQGRMNTEAFF.

The chain links TRBV29-1 to TRBJ1-5; tentative D call: TRBD1 (5 bases). Germline values: CDR1 SQVTM, CDR2 ANQGSEA. V shed 7 bases and J shed 11 bases, with 18 bases lying between them. This CDR3 is 12 amino acids long. The CDR3 loop reads CSGGRGNQTQHF. CDR3 DNA sequence: TGCAGCGGGGGACGAGGGAACCAGACCCAGCATTTT.

V usage is TRBV27 and J usage is TRBJ1-1; D not certain. The CDR3 is 15 residues long. V gave up 8 bases and J gave up 6 bases, with 22 bases separating them. Germline CDR1 is MNHEY and CDR2 is SMNVEV (reference sequence). CDR3 sequence reads: CASLSYWEEDAEAFF. The CDR3 DNA reads TGTGCCAGCCTGAGTTATTGGGAAGAAGACGCTGAAGCTTTCTTT.

The chain couples TRBV20-1 to TRBJ1-4; D may be TRBD1 (6 bases). The CDR3 contains 12 residues. The germline gives CDR1 DFQATT, CDR2 SNEGSKA (reference sequence). Trimming removed 3 bases at V and 7 bases at J, with 9 bases between. For the CDR3, the DNA is TGCAGTGCTAGGGGGGCCCCTGAAAAACTGTTTTTT. Protein: CSARGAPEKLFF.

Only a few counts were recorded for this clonotype. This chain joins TRBV10-3 and TRBJ2-6, with TRBD1 matching over 9 bases. The CDR3 spans 17 residues. Germline trimming cut 4 bases from V and 1 base from J; bases unmatched to any gene: 5. Germline V gene sequence: CDR1 ENHRY, CDR2 SYGVKD. The CDR3 bases are TGTGCCATCAGTGGGGGACAGGGCCCTTCTGGGGCCAACGTCCTGACTTTC. Translation gives CAISGGQGPSGANVLTF.

This clonotype was seen a handful of times. This sequence joins TRBV3-1 and TRBJ2-2; a weak D match, TRBD1 (5 bases). Germline CDR1 is LGHDT and CDR2 is YNNKEL (reference sequence). The CDR3 is made up of 15 amino acids. Trimming removed 11 bases from V and 3 bases from J, with 19 bases in between. The CDR3 coding sequence is TGTGCCCCCCGTCGAAAGGGGTCGGACACCGGGGAGCTGTTTTTT. Its protein is CAPRRKGSDTGELFF.

This clonotype occurred a few times. This chain uses TRBV7-2 with TRBJ2-7; 7 bases map to TRBD1. This CDR3 spans 15 amino acids. Trimming cost V 5 bases and J 2 bases; bases outside gene matches: 9. Germline lookup yields CDR1 SGHTA and CDR2 FQGNSA. This CDR3 is CASSPKGQVTYEQYF. The CDR3 DNA follows: TGTGCCAGCAGCCCTAAAGGACAGGTTACCTACGAGCAGTACTTC.

In its sample, this clonotype was seen a few times. The J gene is TRBJ2-7, the V gene TRBV6-6, with D maybe TRBD1 (5 bases). In germline, CDR1 is MNHNY, CDR2 SVGAGI (reference sequence). V shed 3 bases and J shed 6 bases, with 9 bases lying between them. This CDR3 is 12 amino acids long. CDR3 region: CASSYLGLEQYF. The CDR3 DNA follows: TGTGCCAGCAGTTATCTGGGGCTCGAGCAGTACTTC.

The chain couples TRBV28 to TRBJ2-1, with 10 bases fitting TRBD1. V lost 6 bases to trimming and J lost 0 bases; unmatched junction nucleotides: 5. The CDR3 contains 16 residues. Germline V gene data show CDR1 as MDHEN and CDR2 as SYDVKM. The CDR3 bases are TGTGCCAGCAGGGGGACAGGGGTGAGCTCCTACAATGAGCAGTTCTTC. It codes for CASRGTGVSSYNEQFF.

This clonotype appeared a few times. V and J are TRBV7-9 and TRBJ1-2; TRBD1 aligns across 9 bases. Germline loops: CDR1 SEHNR, CDR2 FQNEAQ (reference sequence). The CDR3 loop spans 15 amino acids. The V segment lost 5 bases and the J segment 5 bases; nucleotides outside the gene matches: 9. CDR3 loop: CASSPPGQGSYGYTF. CDR3 sequence (DNA): TGTGCCAGCAGCCCACCGGGACAGGGAAGTTATGGCTACACCTTC.

V is TRBV5-1 and J is TRBJ2-1, with D unresolved. The germline CDR1 and CDR2 sequences are SGHRS and YFSETQ. The CDR3 runs 12 residues. Trimming shortened V by 7 bases and J by 5 bases, and 10 bases separated the two germline ends. The chain's CDR3 is CASHVVDNEQFF. The CDR3 DNA is TGCGCCAGCCACGTGGTGGACAATGAGCAGTTCTTC.

The sample holds a few counts of this clonotype. The chain joins TRBV20-1 to TRBJ2-2; D is undetermined. V lost 3 bases to trimming and J lost 5 bases, with 7 bases between them. CDR3 size: 12 residues. Germline CDR1 DFQATT, CDR2 SNEGSKA (reference sequence). This CDR3 reads CSAREITGELFF. The CDR3, as DNA: TGCAGTGCTAGGGAAATAACCGGGGAGCTGTTTTTT.